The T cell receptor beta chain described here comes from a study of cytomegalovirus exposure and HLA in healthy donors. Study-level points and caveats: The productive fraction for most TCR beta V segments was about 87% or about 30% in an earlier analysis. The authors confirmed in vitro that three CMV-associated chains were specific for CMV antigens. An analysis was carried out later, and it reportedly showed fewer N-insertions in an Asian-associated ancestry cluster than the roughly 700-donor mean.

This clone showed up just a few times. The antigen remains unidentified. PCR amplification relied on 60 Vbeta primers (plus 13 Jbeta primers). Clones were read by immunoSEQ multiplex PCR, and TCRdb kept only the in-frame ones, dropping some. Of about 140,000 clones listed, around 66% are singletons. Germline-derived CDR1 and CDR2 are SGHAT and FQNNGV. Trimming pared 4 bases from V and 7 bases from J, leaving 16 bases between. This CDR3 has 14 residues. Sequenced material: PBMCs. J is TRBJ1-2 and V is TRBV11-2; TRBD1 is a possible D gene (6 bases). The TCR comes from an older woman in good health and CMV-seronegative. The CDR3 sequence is CASSSITGSPGYTF. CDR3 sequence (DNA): TGTGCCAGCAGCTCCATAACAGGGAGCCCTGGCTACACCTTC.